The subject of this entry is one TCR beta chain. This sample stems from a study of CD8+ T cells in alopecia areata. Treatment specified: oral pan-JAK inhibitor, 5-10 mg twice daily. The sequencing template was cDNA reverse transcribed from extracted RNA. TCRdb's table, derived via immunoSEQ multiplex PCR, lists solely in-frame clones and lacks some. In the table there are 150,000 to 200,000 clones, roughly 60% of which are singletons. Source: CD4+ T cells sorted from blood, taken at week 24, from a patient treated with tofacitinib. The receptor's source is a human donor with alopecia areata.

CDR3 protein: CSVEQILLGEAFF. In DNA form, the CDR3 reads TGCAGCGTTGAACAAATCTTACTGGGTGAAGCTTTCTTT. The chain is built from TRBV29-1 and TRBJ1-1; D is undetermined. V lost 2 bases and J 7 bases, leaving 14 bases between the germline ends. CDR1 and CDR2 from the germline V gene are SQVTM and ANQGSEA. The CDR3 is made up of 13 amino acids.